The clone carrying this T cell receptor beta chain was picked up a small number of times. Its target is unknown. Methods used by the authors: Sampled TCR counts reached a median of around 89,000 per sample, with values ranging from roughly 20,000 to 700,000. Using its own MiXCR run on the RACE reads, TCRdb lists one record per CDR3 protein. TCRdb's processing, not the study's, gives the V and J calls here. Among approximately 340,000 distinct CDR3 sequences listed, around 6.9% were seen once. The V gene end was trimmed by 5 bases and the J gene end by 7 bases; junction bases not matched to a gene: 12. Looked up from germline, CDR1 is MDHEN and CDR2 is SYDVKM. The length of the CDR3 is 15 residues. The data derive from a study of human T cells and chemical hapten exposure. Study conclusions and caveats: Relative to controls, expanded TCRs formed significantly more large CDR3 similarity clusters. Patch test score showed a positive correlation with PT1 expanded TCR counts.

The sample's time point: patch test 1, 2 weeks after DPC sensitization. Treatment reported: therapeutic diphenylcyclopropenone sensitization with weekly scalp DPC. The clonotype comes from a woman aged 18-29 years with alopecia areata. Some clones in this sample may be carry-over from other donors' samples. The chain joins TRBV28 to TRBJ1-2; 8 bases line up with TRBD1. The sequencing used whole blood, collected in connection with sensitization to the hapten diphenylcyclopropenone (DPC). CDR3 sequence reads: CASSRVDREKVGYTF. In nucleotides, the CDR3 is TGTGCCAGCAGTAGGGTGGACAGGGAAAAGGTTGGCTACACCTTC.